The rows below give T cell receptor beta chains drawn from one sample of a study of CD8 T cells in Susac syndrome. One entry per CDR3 protein, called by TCRdb with MiXCR from the immunoSEQ multiplex PCR reads. Among about 300,000 distinct CDR3 sequences listed, about 91% were seen once. Sequencing used CD8+ T cells from PBMCs. Receptor source: a human donor with multiple sclerosis. Both conserved end residues are part of each CDR3. Each record gives: CDR3 DNA, CDR3 protein, D gene, clone size, V gene, J gene. The D gene is left open where the match is weak. Size is omitted from some rows. Given values are once, few, many or a class for expanded clones.

CDR3nt: TGTGCCAGCAGCCAATTTCCCGGGACAGGATACAATGAGCAGTTCTTC
CDR3aa: CASSQFPGTGYNEQFF
d_gene: TRBD1
abundance: -
v_gene: TRBV3-1
j_gene: TRBJ2-1

CDR3nt: TGTGCCAGCAGCTCAACTGCCAAGAGTATTAGAGATACGCAGTATTTT
CDR3aa: CASSSTAKSIRDTQYF
d_gene: -
abundance: -
v_gene: TRBV11-2
j_gene: TRBJ2-3

CDR3nt: TGTGCCAGCGAGGACAGCCTTCTCAATGAGCAGTTCTTC
CDR3aa: CASEDSLLNEQFF
d_gene: -
abundance: -
v_gene: TRBV6-1
j_gene: TRBJ2-1

CDR3nt: TGCAGTGCTAGATGGAATGACATTCAGTACTTC
CDR3aa: CSARWNDIQYF
d_gene: -
abundance: -
v_gene: TRBV20-1
j_gene: TRBJ2-4

CDR3nt: TGTGCCAGCAGTGCTCTTTTAACTGGGGCCAACGTCCTGACTTTC
CDR3aa: CASSALLTGANVLTF
d_gene: -
abundance: -
v_gene: TRBV6-1
j_gene: TRBJ2-6

CDR3nt: TGTGCCAGCAGTTTGGATGGCCTCCTGAATCAGCCCCAGCATTTT
CDR3aa: CASSLDGLLNQPQHF
d_gene: -
abundance: -
v_gene: TRBV12-3/TRBV12-4
j_gene: TRBJ1-5

CDR3nt: TGTGCTAGCAGCTTGGGGACTAGCGGACCTAGCACAGATACGCAGTATTTT
CDR3aa: CASSLGTSGPSTDTQYF
d_gene: TRBD2
abundance: -
v_gene: TRBV7-7
j_gene: TRBJ2-3

CDR3nt: TGTGCCAGCAGCTTGGAGAGTGAGCAGTTCTTC
CDR3aa: CASSLESEQFF
d_gene: -
abundance: -
v_gene: TRBV7-9
j_gene: TRBJ2-1

CDR3nt: TGTGCCAGCGGTGTGAGGAACAATGCGATTTCTGGGGCCAACGTCCTGACTTTC
CDR3aa: CASGVRNNAISGANVLTF
d_gene: -
abundance: -
v_gene: TRBV2
j_gene: TRBJ2-6

CDR3nt: TGTGCCAGCAGCTGGGGGGGCCTCACAGATACGCAGTATTTT
CDR3aa: CASSWGGLTDTQYF
d_gene: -
abundance: -
v_gene: TRBV5-4
j_gene: TRBJ2-3

CDR3nt: TGTGCCACCAGCAGGGGAACTAGCGGGGGGGCGGATGAGCAGTTCTTC
CDR3aa: CATSRGTSGGADEQFF
d_gene: TRBD2
abundance: -
v_gene: TRBV15
j_gene: TRBJ2-1

CDR3nt: TGTGCCTGGGGACCGATGGGAGATGGCTACACCTTC
CDR3aa: CAWGPMGDGYTF
d_gene: -
abundance: -
v_gene: TRBV30
j_gene: TRBJ1-2

CDR3nt: TGTGCCAGCAGGGAAACGGACACCGGGGAGCTGTTTTTT
CDR3aa: CASRETDTGELFF
d_gene: -
abundance: -
v_gene: TRBV5-4
j_gene: TRBJ2-2

CDR3nt: TGTGCCAGCAGTTTGTCCGGAATCGGCGAGCAGTACTTC
CDR3aa: CASSLSGIGEQYF
d_gene: -
abundance: few
v_gene: TRBV27
j_gene: TRBJ2-7

CDR3nt: TGTGCCAGCAGTGATCCAAGACAGGGCTCCTACGAGCAGTACTTC
CDR3aa: CASSDPRQGSYEQYF
d_gene: TRBD1
abundance: -
v_gene: TRBV2
j_gene: TRBJ2-7

CDR3nt: TGTGCCAGCAGTAAAGGGACGGTGAACACTGAAGCTTTCTTT
CDR3aa: CASSKGTVNTEAFF
d_gene: -
abundance: -
v_gene: TRBV12-3/TRBV12-4
j_gene: TRBJ1-1

CDR3nt: TGCACCCTCCTTTGGGGGGCGAGTGACAATGAGCAGTTCTTC
CDR3aa: CTLLWGASDNEQFF
d_gene: -
abundance: -
v_gene: TRBV20-1
j_gene: TRBJ2-1

CDR3nt: TGTGCCAGCAGCGCTTCAACGACAGCAGACAAACTGTTTTTT
CDR3aa: CASSASTTADKLFF
d_gene: -
abundance: -
v_gene: TRBV9
j_gene: TRBJ1-4

CDR3nt: TGCAGTGCTAGTGAATCCAGGGGGGCCTACGAGCAGTACTTC
CDR3aa: CSASESRGAYEQYF
d_gene: -
abundance: -
v_gene: TRBV20-1
j_gene: TRBJ2-7

CDR3nt: TGTGCCAGACCGAAAAAGGGACAGGGAGAAAATTCACCCCTCCACTTT
CDR3aa: CARPKKGQGENSPLHF
d_gene: TRBD1
abundance: -
v_gene: TRBV7-3
j_gene: TRBJ1-6

CDR3nt: TGTGCCACGAGGGTAGGAACTAGCGGGGGTCCCTACGAGCAGTACTTC
CDR3aa: CATRVGTSGGPYEQYF
d_gene: TRBD2
abundance: -
v_gene: TRBV7-8
j_gene: TRBJ2-7

CDR3nt: TGTGCCAGCAGTCGGGACACCTCCTACGAGCAGTACTTC
CDR3aa: CASSRDTSYEQYF
d_gene: -
abundance: few
v_gene: TRBV12-3/TRBV12-4
j_gene: TRBJ2-7

CDR3nt: TGTGCCTGGAAAACAAGCGGAAATTACAATGAGCAGTTCTTC
CDR3aa: CAWKTSGNYNEQFF
d_gene: -
abundance: -
v_gene: TRBV30
j_gene: TRBJ2-1

CDR3nt: TGCAGCGTTGAATGGCGGGGGACTAGCGGTGCCTACAATGAGCAGTTCTTC
CDR3aa: CSVEWRGTSGAYNEQFF
d_gene: TRBD2
abundance: -
v_gene: TRBV29-1
j_gene: TRBJ2-1

CDR3nt: TGCGCCAGCAGCCGACAGTTTCGGGACAACTACGAGCAGTACTTC
CDR3aa: CASSRQFRDNYEQYF
d_gene: -
abundance: -
v_gene: TRBV4-3
j_gene: TRBJ2-7

CDR3nt: TGTGCCAGCAGACCCCCAGGGGACAATCAGCCCCAGCATTTT
CDR3aa: CASRPPGDNQPQHF
d_gene: -
abundance: -
v_gene: TRBV6-2/TRBV6-3
j_gene: TRBJ1-5

CDR3nt: TGTGCCAGCACGGGAATGGAGCAGTACTTC
CDR3aa: CASTGMEQYF
d_gene: -
abundance: once
v_gene: TRBV2
j_gene: TRBJ2-7

CDR3nt: TGTGCCAGCACCCCCTTTGGACAGGGGGCCTACGAGCAGTACTTC
CDR3aa: CASTPFGQGAYEQYF
d_gene: TRBD1
abundance: few
v_gene: TRBV7-9
j_gene: TRBJ2-7

CDR3nt: TGTGCCAGCAGCCCGGTGTTTGCTAGCGGGGCCTACGAGCAGTACTTC
CDR3aa: CASSPVFASGAYEQYF
d_gene: TRBD2
abundance: once
v_gene: TRBV27
j_gene: TRBJ2-7

CDR3nt: TGTGCCAGCTCCGCCGGAACCTACGAGCAGTACTTC
CDR3aa: CASSAGTYEQYF
d_gene: -
abundance: -
v_gene: TRBV6-2/TRBV6-3
j_gene: TRBJ2-7

CDR3nt: TGTGCCAGCTCACCGGGGGACTCAGGCGAGCAGTACTTC
CDR3aa: CASSPGDSGEQYF
d_gene: -
abundance: -
v_gene: TRBV18
j_gene: TRBJ2-7

CDR3nt: TGTGCCAGTAGTATCCCCCAGGGATCCCCTACCGGGGAGCTGTTTTTT
CDR3aa: CASSIPQGSPTGELFF
d_gene: -
abundance: -
v_gene: TRBV19
j_gene: TRBJ2-2

CDR3nt: TGCAGTGCCATCCCGGCTTATACAGATTCCTACGAGCAGTACTTC
CDR3aa: CSAIPAYTDSYEQYF
d_gene: -
abundance: once
v_gene: TRBV20-1
j_gene: TRBJ2-7

CDR3nt: TGCAGTGCTAAGGCCAGGGGGCTGGACATTCAGTACTTC
CDR3aa: CSAKARGLDIQYF
d_gene: TRBD1
abundance: -
v_gene: TRBV20-1
j_gene: TRBJ2-4

CDR3nt: TGCAGTGCTAGAAGGACTAGCGGGGAAAGCGGGGAGCTGTTTTTT
CDR3aa: CSARRTSGESGELFF
d_gene: TRBD2
abundance: -
v_gene: TRBV20-1
j_gene: TRBJ2-2

CDR3nt: TGTGCCAGCAGCTTCGCTTATCAGCGGGGGGAATACAATGAGCAGTTCTTC
CDR3aa: CASSFAYQRGEYNEQFF
d_gene: TRBD2
abundance: -
v_gene: TRBV7-9
j_gene: TRBJ2-1

CDR3nt: TGTGCCAGCCGCGCGGACCCAGGGGGCTACTACAATGAGCAGTTCTTC
CDR3aa: CASRADPGGYYNEQFF
d_gene: TRBD1
abundance: -
v_gene: TRBV3-1
j_gene: TRBJ2-1

CDR3nt: TGTGCCAGCAGCTTAGCCCCGGGCCACGAGCAGTACTTC
CDR3aa: CASSLAPGHEQYF
d_gene: -
abundance: -
v_gene: TRBV7-2
j_gene: TRBJ2-7

CDR3nt: TGTGCCAGCACCTTGACTAGCGGGAGTATCTACGAGCAGTACTTC
CDR3aa: CASTLTSGSIYEQYF
d_gene: TRBD2
abundance: -
v_gene: TRBV6-1
j_gene: TRBJ2-7

CDR3nt: TGCGCCAGCAGTCAATCTGGGACAGGGACCTTGGAGACCCAGTACTTC
CDR3aa: CASSQSGTGTLETQYF
d_gene: TRBD1
abundance: -
v_gene: TRBV23-1
j_gene: TRBJ2-5

CDR3nt: TGCGCCAGCAGCCAAGACGGCGCCGGGACGATCTACGAGCAGTACTTC
CDR3aa: CASSQDGAGTIYEQYF
d_gene: -
abundance: once
v_gene: TRBV4-3
j_gene: TRBJ2-7

CDR3nt: TGCAGTGGCAGGGGCCCGACGGACGAGACCCAGTACTTC
CDR3aa: CSGRGPTDETQYF
d_gene: -
abundance: -
v_gene: TRBV20-1
j_gene: TRBJ2-5

CDR3nt: TGCAGCGTTGGAGGGACCCAGTACTTC
CDR3aa: CSVGGTQYF
d_gene: -
abundance: -
v_gene: TRBV29-1
j_gene: TRBJ2-5

CDR3nt: TGTGCCAGCAGTGAACCCACCACAGCGGGGGGGGGCACAGATACGCAGTATTTT
CDR3aa: CASSEPTTAGGGTDTQYF
d_gene: TRBD2
abundance: -
v_gene: TRBV2
j_gene: TRBJ2-3

CDR3nt: TGTGCCAGCGGGTGGGGACGGTTGAACACTGAAGCTTTCTTT
CDR3aa: CASGWGRLNTEAFF
d_gene: -
abundance: -
v_gene: TRBV6-1
j_gene: TRBJ1-1

CDR3nt: TGTGCCAGTAGTATCGCAGGGTCTGGAAACACCATATATTTT
CDR3aa: CASSIAGSGNTIYF
d_gene: -
abundance: -
v_gene: TRBV19
j_gene: TRBJ1-3

CDR3nt: TGTGCCAGCAGTCCCGGGACTAGCAGGCACTACGAGCAGTACTTC
CDR3aa: CASSPGTSRHYEQYF
d_gene: TRBD2
abundance: -
v_gene: TRBV12-3/TRBV12-4
j_gene: TRBJ2-7

CDR3nt: TGTGCCAGCAGCTTAACCGCCGGGGCAGGGGAGTACTTC
CDR3aa: CASSLTAGAGEYF
d_gene: -
abundance: -
v_gene: TRBV7-3
j_gene: TRBJ2-5

CDR3nt: TGTGCCAGCAGTCTACAGGGGTACCAAGAGACCCAGTACTTC
CDR3aa: CASSLQGYQETQYF
d_gene: TRBD1
abundance: few
v_gene: TRBV28
j_gene: TRBJ2-5

CDR3nt: TGTGCCACCAGCAGCTATCGGACTAGCACAGATACGCAGTATTTT
CDR3aa: CATSSYRTSTDTQYF
d_gene: -
abundance: -
v_gene: TRBV15
j_gene: TRBJ2-3

CDR3nt: TGCAGTGCTAGTGAGGGACTACCAAGCACAGATACGCAGTATTTT
CDR3aa: CSASEGLPSTDTQYF
d_gene: TRBD2
abundance: once
v_gene: TRBV20-1
j_gene: TRBJ2-3

CDR3nt: TGTGCCAGTTCAACAGGTAGCGATGAGCAGTTCTTC
CDR3aa: CASSTGSDEQFF
d_gene: -
abundance: -
v_gene: TRBV19
j_gene: TRBJ2-1

CDR3nt: TGTGCCAGCAGCTCCGGACACTACGAGCAGTACTTC
CDR3aa: CASSSGHYEQYF
d_gene: -
abundance: -
v_gene: TRBV7-9
j_gene: TRBJ2-7

CDR3nt: TGTGCCAGCAGCCGGGAGGGCGGGACAGAGACCCAGTACTTC
CDR3aa: CASSREGGTETQYF
d_gene: TRBD2
abundance: -
v_gene: TRBV5-4
j_gene: TRBJ2-5

CDR3nt: TGTGCCAGCAGCCAATTACAGGGCAATGAGCAGTTCTTC
CDR3aa: CASSQLQGNEQFF
d_gene: -
abundance: -
v_gene: TRBV7-9
j_gene: TRBJ2-1

CDR3nt: TGTGCCAGCAGCTTAAGGCCCCCCCCACTAGCGGGAGCCGTCCAAGAGACCCAGTACTTC
CDR3aa: CASSLRPPPLAGAVQETQYF
d_gene: TRBD2
abundance: -
v_gene: TRBV7-3
j_gene: TRBJ2-5

CDR3nt: TGTGCCAGCAGCTTACTGGGACTAGCGGGGGCCTACAATGAGCAGTTCTTC
CDR3aa: CASSLLGLAGAYNEQFF
d_gene: TRBD2
abundance: -
v_gene: TRBV7-8
j_gene: TRBJ2-1

CDR3nt: TGTGCCAGTAGTAAGTGGCAGCTAAACACTGAAGCTTTCTTT
CDR3aa: CASSKWQLNTEAFF
d_gene: -
abundance: -
v_gene: TRBV19
j_gene: TRBJ1-1

CDR3nt: TGTGCCAGCAGAGGGCCAGGGCTGAGTTTCGGGAGGAAAAACGAGCAGTACTTC
CDR3aa: CASRGPGLSFGRKNEQYF
d_gene: TRBD2
abundance: once
v_gene: TRBV13
j_gene: TRBJ2-7

CDR3nt: TGTGCCAGCAGTTACGGGACTAGCGGCTACGAGCAGTACTTC
CDR3aa: CASSYGTSGYEQYF
d_gene: TRBD2
abundance: -
v_gene: TRBV28
j_gene: TRBJ2-7